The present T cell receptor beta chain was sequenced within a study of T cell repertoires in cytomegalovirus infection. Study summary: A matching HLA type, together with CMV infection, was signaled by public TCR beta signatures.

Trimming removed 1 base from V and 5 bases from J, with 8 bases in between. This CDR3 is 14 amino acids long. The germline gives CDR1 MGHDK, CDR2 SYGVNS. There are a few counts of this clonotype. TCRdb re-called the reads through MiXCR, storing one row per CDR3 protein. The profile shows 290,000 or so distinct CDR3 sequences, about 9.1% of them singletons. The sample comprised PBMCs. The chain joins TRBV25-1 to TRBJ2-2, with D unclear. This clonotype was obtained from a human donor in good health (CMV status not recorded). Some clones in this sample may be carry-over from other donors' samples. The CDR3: CASSEWATTGELFF. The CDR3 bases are TGTGCCAGCAGTGAATGGGCGACGACCGGGGAGCTGTTTTTT.